This TCR beta chain originates from a study of Graves' ophthalmopathy and Graves' hyperthyroidism. Amplified TCR beta CDR3 regions were obtained using RNA transcripts as template. After a first-round RT-PCR with HTBI primers, a second-round multiplex PCR was run. Each CDR3 protein gets one entry after TCRdb re-called the multiplex PCR reads with MiXCR. This sample carries around 520,000 distinct CDR3 sequences, under 40% of them seen once, and the ten largest clones take around 4.6%. This CDR3 is 14 amino acids long. Trimming stripped 5 bases from V and 6 bases from J, with 15 bases between. Germline V gene sequence: CDR1 SGHTA, CDR2 FQGNSA.

Sequencing was carried out using peripheral blood or thyroid tissue (not recorded which). The chain recombines TRBV7-2 with TRBJ2-3; D unclear. The TCR was taken from an adult man with Graves' hyperthyroidism. This chain's CDR3 is CASSQDPSPDTQYF. CDR3 DNA: TGTGCCAGCAGCCAAGATCCTTCCCCGGATACGCAGTATTTT.